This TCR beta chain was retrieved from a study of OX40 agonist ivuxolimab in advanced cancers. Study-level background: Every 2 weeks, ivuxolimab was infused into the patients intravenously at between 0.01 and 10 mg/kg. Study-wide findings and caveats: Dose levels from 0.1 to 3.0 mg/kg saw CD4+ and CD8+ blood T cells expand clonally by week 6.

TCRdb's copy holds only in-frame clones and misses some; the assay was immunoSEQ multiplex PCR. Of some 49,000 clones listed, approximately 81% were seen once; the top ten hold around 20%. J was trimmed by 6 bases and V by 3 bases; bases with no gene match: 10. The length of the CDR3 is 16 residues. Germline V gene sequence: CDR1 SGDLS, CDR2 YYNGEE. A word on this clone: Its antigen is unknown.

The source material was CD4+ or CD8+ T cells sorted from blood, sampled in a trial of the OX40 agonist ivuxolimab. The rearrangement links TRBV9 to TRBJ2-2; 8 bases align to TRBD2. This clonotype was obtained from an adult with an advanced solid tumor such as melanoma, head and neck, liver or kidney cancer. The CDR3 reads CASSGYVTSVAGELFF. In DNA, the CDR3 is TGTGCCAGCAGCGGATATGTGACTAGCGTGGCCGGGGAGCTGTTTTTT.